One and the same sample provided the 27 T cell receptor beta chains below, sequenced in a study of T-cell reconstitution after alpha-beta-depleted transplantation in children. A TCRbeta library incorporating unique molecular identifiers was prepared. TCRdb ran MiXCR on the PCR reads and lists one entry per CDR3 protein. The sample records about 420,000 distinct CDR3 sequences, around 15% being singletons. Sample: PBMCs, mostly from graft donor cells, taken 360 days after TCRalphabeta/CD19-depleted stem cell transplant. The receptor source for this set is a boy under three years old who had a stem cell transplant for Wiskott-Aldrich syndrome, so the T cells may come from the graft donor.

This clonotype came up a few times. The chain recombines TRBV9 with TRBJ1-1; 9 bases map to TRBD1. From germline, CDR1 is SGDLS and CDR2 YYNGEE. V lost 3 bases and J lost 1; bases outside the gene matches: 4. The CDR3 runs 15 residues. The CDR3: CASSARTGANTEAFF. The DNA of the CDR3 is TGTGCCAGCAGCGCCCGGACAGGGGCGAACACTGAAGCTTTCTTT.

The CDR3 protein is CASSLVGGAEQYF. The CDR3 coding sequence is TGTGCCAGCAGCTTAGTAGGGGGCGCCGAGCAGTACTTC. The chain couples TRBV7-2 to TRBJ2-7; 7 nucleotides align to TRBD1. This CDR3 has 13 residues. J was trimmed by 6 bases and V by 1 base; bases with no gene match: 3. Germline CDR1 is SGHTA and CDR2 is FQGNSA.

In its sample, this clonotype was seen a few times. The rearrangement links TRBV12-3 or TRBV12-4 to TRBJ2-7, with D perhaps TRBD2 (5 bases). V was pared by 2 bases and J by 1 base, with 12 bases between. The CDR3 is 15 residues long. CDR3 protein: CASSLTRGGSYEQYF. The CDR3 DNA reads TGTGCCAGCAGTTTAACTAGAGGCGGATCCTACGAGCAGTACTTC.

This clonotype was recorded a few times. The chain uses TRBV7-9 and TRBJ2-1; TRBD2 agrees at 11 bases. This CDR3 is 14 amino acids long. Trimming took 10 bases from V and 3 from J; bases not matched to a gene: 5. Germline loops: CDR1 SEHNR, CDR2 FQNEAQ (reference sequence). CDR3 residues: CAILAGDYYNEQFF. The CDR3 DNA reads as TGTGCCATACTAGCGGGAGATTACTACAATGAGCAGTTCTTC. Full variable domain (rest looked up from reference TRBV7-9 and TRBJ2-1): DTGVSQNPRHKITKRGQNVTFRCDPISEHNRLYWYRQTLGQGPEFLTYFQNEAQLEKSRLLSDRFSAERPKGSFSTLEIQRTEQGDSAMYLCAILAGDYYNEQFFGPGTRLTVL.

The sample holds a few counts of this clonotype. The V and J genes are TRBV7-6 and TRBJ2-7; 9 bases agree with TRBD1. Germline V lookup: CDR1 SGHVS, CDR2 FNYEAQ. This CDR3 is built from 16 residues. V dropped 5 bases and J dropped 3; count of bases not matched to a gene: 11. The CDR3 is CASSHDTGTGFYEQYF. CDR3 bases: TGTGCCAGCAGCCATGATACCGGGACAGGGTTCTACGAGCAGTACTTC.

This chain uses TRBV7-9 with TRBJ2-1; the match to TRBD2 covers 10 bases. The CDR3 sequence is 15 residues long. V lost 3 bases to trimming and J lost 2 bases; unmatched junction nucleotides: 1. Germline V lookup: CDR1 SEHNR, CDR2 FQNEAQ (reference sequence). CDR3 DNA sequence: TGTGCCAGCAGCTTTAGCGGGGGGACCTACAATGAGCAGTTCTTC. Amino acids: CASSFSGGTYNEQFF.

This clonotype has more than one count but fewer than ten. The chain links TRBV20-1 to TRBJ2-7; TRBD2 matches at 11 bases. The CDR3 totals 16 residues. Germline CDR1 DFQATT, CDR2 SNEGSKA (reference sequence). V lost 3 bases to trimming and J lost 2 bases; unmatched junction nucleotides: 9. This chain's CDR3 is CSASRLAGGEPYEQYF. The CDR3 DNA reads as TGCAGTGCTAGCCGCCTAGCGGGAGGAGAACCCTACGAGCAGTACTTC.

In this sample, this clonotype turned up a few times. The V call is TRBV12-3 or TRBV12-4, the J call TRBJ2-7, with D maybe TRBD1 (5 bases). V was trimmed by 6 bases and J by 7 bases, leaving 10 bases between them. The CDR3 has 11 amino acids. The CDR3, as DNA: TGTGCCAGCAGGGACACGGAAGAGCAGTACTTC. This sequence encodes CASRDTEEQYF.

The J gene is TRBJ2-7, the V gene TRBV11-2, with D possibly TRBD1 on 6 matching bases. This CDR3 is built from 14 residues. Trimming pared 1 base from V and 4 bases from J, leaving 11 bases between. CDR1 SGHAT and CDR2 FQNNGV come from the germline V gene. The chain's CDR3 is CASSLGAGQYEQYF. DNA of the CDR3: TGTGCCAGCAGCTTAGGGGCCGGACAGTACGAGCAGTACTTC.

This clonotype was found a few times. V and J are TRBV4-1 and TRBJ2-6, with D perhaps assigned TRBD1 or TRBD2 (5 bases each). Germline-derived CDR1 and CDR2 are MGHRA and YSYEKL. This CDR3 contains 16 residues. The germline V and J ends were trimmed by 0 bases and 2 bases, with 8 bases remaining between them. CDR3 amino acids: CASSQETGPGANVLTF. The DNA for the CDR3 is TGCGCCAGCAGCCAAGAAACGGGACCTGGGGCCAACGTCCTGACTTTC.

This clonotype was detected a few times. This chain connects TRBV4-2 to TRBJ2-7; the match to TRBD2 covers 8 bases. The CDR3 sequence is 15 residues long. Germline V lookup: CDR1 LGHNA, CDR2 YNFKEQ. With V trimmed by 1 base and J by 2 bases, 4 bases remained unmatched. The CDR3 DNA reads TGTGCCAGCAGCCAAGCGGGAGGGTCCCCCTACGAGCAGTACTTC. Translation gives CASSQAGGSPYEQYF.

This clonotype was seen only a few times. The rearrangement uses TRBV7-9 and TRBJ2-6, with D uncertain. V dropped 2 bases and J dropped 1 base, with 9 bases sitting between them. Germline CDR1 reads SEHNR; CDR2 reads FQNEAQ (reference sequence). CDR3 size: 16 residues. As DNA, the CDR3 is TGTGCCAGCAGCTTAAAAATAGGGTCTGGGGCCAACGTCCTGACTTTC. Encoded protein: CASSLKIGSGANVLTF.

J is TRBJ2-7 and V is TRBV14; D unclear. The CDR3 is 15 residues long. V lost 1 base and J 2 bases, leaving 12 bases between the germline ends. The V gene's germline CDR1 is SGHDN and CDR2 FVKESK. The CDR3 nucleotides are TGTGCCAGCAGCCAAGCATTAGGACGGGCCTACGAGCAGTACTTC. Translated, it gives CASSQALGRAYEQYF.

A few counts support this clonotype. The rearrangement uses TRBV14 and TRBJ2-2; D is perhaps TRBD1 or TRBD2 (6 bases each). V was pared by 3 bases and J by 0 bases, with 17 bases between. The CDR3 extends over 18 amino acids. Per germline, CDR1 SGHDN and CDR2 FVKESK. The CDR3 region is CASSHFPGAWANTGELFF. Here the CDR3 DNA reads TGTGCCAGCAGCCATTTCCCGGGGGCTTGGGCGAACACCGGGGAGCTGTTTTTT.

V is TRBV12-5 and J is TRBJ2-2; D is perhaps TRBD2 (5 bases). CDR1 and CDR2 from the germline V gene are LGHNT and FRNRAP. Trimming stripped 5 bases from V and 7 bases from J, with 11 bases between. The CDR3 length is 13 residues. This CDR3 reads CASGNTGLGELFF. CDR3 nucleotide sequence: TGTGCTAGTGGTAACACTGGACTCGGGGAGCTGTTTTTT.

The V call is TRBV20-1, the J call TRBJ1-5, with a tentative D call TRBD1 (6 bases). Germline-derived CDR1 and CDR2 are DFQATT and SNEGSKA (reference sequence). The CDR3 has 13 amino acids. The V end lost 4 bases, the J end lost 2 bases, and 9 bases lay between the germline ends. This CDR3 is CSATGGRNQPQHF. CDR3 bases: TGCAGTGCTACCGGGGGCCGCAATCAGCCCCAGCATTTT.

This clonotype was observed a handful of times. The chain has TRBV7-8 and TRBJ2-7, with 7 bases lining up with TRBD1. Germline V gives CDR1 SGHVS, CDR2 FQNEAQ. After removal of 5 bases from V and 5 bases from J, the junction contained 3 bases not matched to a gene. The CDR3 runs to 12 residues. This chain's CDR3 is CASSATGNEQYF. The CDR3 DNA follows: TGTGCCAGCAGCGCGACAGGGAACGAGCAGTACTTC.

The CDR3 coding sequence is TGTGCCAGCAGCCTCCGGACAGGGGTCTACGAGCAGTACTTC. Translation: CASSLRTGVYEQYF. The chain uses TRBV11-2 and TRBJ2-7, with 9 positions matching TRBD1. The CDR3 is 14 residues long. CDR1 and CDR2 from the germline V gene are SGHAT and FQNNGV. V gave up 5 bases and J gave up 3 bases; unmatched junction bases: 5.

This clonotype was seen more than once but under ten times. The chain is built from TRBV12-3 or TRBV12-4 and TRBJ2-1; D ambiguous. This CDR3 contains 13 residues. V shed 4 bases and J shed 8 bases, with 12 bases lying between them. In DNA, the CDR3 is TGTGCCAGCAGTTATTACCCTAGTGATGAGCAGTTCTTC. Translating it yields CASSYYPSDEQFF.

CDR3 sequence: CASSLYGFGTSGRGTTYEQYF. DNA of the CDR3: TGTGCCAGCAGTTTATACGGTTTCGGGACTAGCGGGAGGGGAACAACCTACGAGCAGTACTTC. The chain joins TRBV28 to TRBJ2-7, with TRBD2 identical over 16 bases. This CDR3 spans 21 amino acids. V shed 1 base and J 2 bases; nucleotides not matched to a gene: 14. CDR1 is MDHEN and CDR2 is SYDVKM in the germline V gene.

This clonotype was seen only a few times. The rearrangement joins TRBV21-1 to TRBJ2-5; no DNA check was done on the table's D call, TRBD2. TRBV21-1 counts as a pseudogene. The CDR3 is made up of 16 amino acids. The CDR3 here is CASSKKSGLVRETQYF. CDR3 sequence (DNA): TGTGCCAGCAGCAAGAAGTCGGGACTAGTAAGAGAGACCCAGTACTTC.

This clonotype was seen only a few times. This chain connects TRBV20-1 to TRBJ2-1; tentatively, D is TRBD2 (6 bases). The germline CDR1 and CDR2 sequences are DFQATT and SNEGSKA (reference sequence). The CDR3 runs 16 residues. Trimming stripped 1 base from V and 1 base from J, with 14 bases between. The CDR3 DNA reads TGCAGTGCTAGAGTTGCGGGGCCGGCATCCTACAATGAGCAGTTCTTC. It encodes CSARVAGPASYNEQFF.

V gene TRBV11-2 combines with J gene TRBJ2-7; 8 bases are shared with TRBD2. Trimming removed 0 bases from V and 6 bases from J; junction bases left unmatched: 10. Germline CDR1 reads SGHAT; CDR2 reads FQNNGV. CDR3 size: 16 residues. The CDR3 loop reads CASSLEWGGGKGEQYF. The DNA for the CDR3 is TGTGCCAGCAGCTTAGAGTGGGGCGGGGGGAAAGGCGAGCAGTACTTC.

This chain joins TRBV12-3 or TRBV12-4 and TRBJ2-2; D might be TRBD2 (5 bases). This CDR3 contains 15 residues. The germline V and J ends were trimmed by 6 bases and 2 bases, with 13 bases remaining between them. The DNA for the CDR3 is TGTGCCAGCAGCCGTGGACTCGCAAACACCGGGGAGCTGTTTTTT. As protein: CASSRGLANTGELFF.

This rearrangement joins TRBV12-3 or TRBV12-4 to TRBJ2-5; tentatively, D is TRBD2 (6 bases). The V end lost 3 bases, the J end lost 2 bases, and 10 bases lay between the germline ends. The CDR3 loop spans 14 amino acids. CDR3 protein: CASSFTRGQETQYF. CDR3 nucleotides: TGTGCCAGCAGTTTTACGCGGGGACAAGAGACCCAGTACTTC.

Note on this clonotype: The junction differs from germline at one of its ends, possibly a read error. The chain carries TRBV5-1 and TRBJ2-7, with D tentatively TRBD2 (5 bases). CDR3 length equals 14 residues. Germline V gives CDR1 SGHRS, CDR2 YFSETQ. The CDR3 protein is CASSLASPTYEQYF. As DNA, the CDR3 is TGCGCCAGCAGCTTGGCTAGCCCCACCTACGAACAGTACTTC.

This clonotype was observed a handful of times. V is TRBV7-9 and J is TRBJ2-3; D unresolved. In germline, CDR1 is SEHNR, CDR2 FQNEAQ (reference sequence). Trimming pared 1 base from V and 2 bases from J, leaving 13 bases between. The CDR3 has 16 amino acids. CDR3 sequence reads: CASSLGGGAHTDTQYF. The CDR3 DNA reads TGTGCCAGCAGCTTAGGGGGTGGAGCACACACAGATACGCAGTATTTT.